This T cell receptor (beta chain) was documented in a study of blood T cells in healthy people across ages. Study-wide results and caveats: Per million T cells, the diversity of TCR beta decreased roughly linearly as age advanced. Both naive CD4+ cell counts and diversity were greater in long-lived donors than in aged donors.

Of note for this clonotype: Its antigen is unidentified.

This CDR3 contains 16 residues. CDR1 SNHLY and CDR2 FYNNEI come from the germline V gene. Trimming took off 3 bases at V and 2 bases at J, with 14 bases between the two ends. PCR was performed a second time for roughly 7 to 11 cycles using a sample-barcoded 5' primer and a J-beta primer mix. Each CDR3 protein gets one entry after TCRdb re-called the 5' RACE reads with MiXCR. There are about 1,500,000 distinct CDR3 sequences in the sample; roughly 27% occur only once, and 7.7% lies in the top ten. The rearrangement links TRBV2 to TRBJ2-1; D might be TRBD1 (5 bases). Material: blood. The TCR was taken from a woman in her 30s in good health. As DNA, the CDR3 is TGTGCCAGCAGTGACCAACTACAGGAGCCCTACAATGAGCAGTTCTTC. Translation: CASSDQLQEPYNEQFF.